This T cell receptor beta chain was recorded in a study of shared clonotypes between healthy human individuals. Donors were healthy HIV-negative adults without recently reported acute infections or vaccinations. The CDR3 covers 13 residues. Germline values: CDR1 SQVTM, CDR2 ANQGSEA. Amplification in unsorted PBMC replicate PCRs started from 250 to 350 ng DNA, which equals tens of thousands of T cell genomes. Libraries were prepared by immunoSEQ multiplex PCR; TCRdb keeps only in-frame clonotypes and omits some of them. The data contain approximately 460,000 clones, approximately 71% of them singletons. This clone was picked up a small number of times. A far larger clone differs by one base, so this is likely a read error. At the DNA level, this CDR3 is encoded by other sequences in the same sample as well.

This TCR came from a middle-aged woman in good health. Some clones in this sample may be carry-over from other donors' samples. The V and J genes are TRBV29-1 and TRBJ2-7; TRBD1 matches at 8 bases. Sequences were obtained from PBMCs. The CDR3 DNA reads as TGCGGCGCCACGGGGCAGGGGGCTCACGAGCAGTACTTC. This translates into CGATGQGAHEQYF.